The T cell receptor (beta chain) under discussion was sequenced for a study of blood T cell repertoires in COVID-19. Study-level information: Some COVID-19 samples were acute and others convalescent; all came from the United States, Italy and Spain. Nucleic acid was either cDNA or gDNA, and it came from T cells, B-cell-depleted T cells, or PBMCs.

In the authors' methods: Reference gene primer amplification gave nucleated cell count estimates. Profiled with immunoSEQ multiplex PCR; TCRdb holds only in-frame clones, not every one. The V and J calls and clone size come from that table; D and trimming were worked out from the DNA. The sample holds 190,000 or so clones, 75% to 90% seen once. CDR1 is SNHLY and CDR2 is FYNNEI in the germline V gene. V dropped 5 bases and J dropped 1 base, with 11 bases sitting between them. The CDR3 sequence is 14 residues long. The sequenced material came from peripheral blood. The V and J genes are TRBV2 and TRBJ1-1, with D tentatively TRBD1 (6 bases). This receptor was identified in a man between 35 and 55 years old with acute or convalescent COVID-19. The CDR3 coding sequence is TGTGCCAGCAGTCAGCTGACAGGGAACACTGAAGCTTTCTTT. Its protein is CASSQLTGNTEAFF.